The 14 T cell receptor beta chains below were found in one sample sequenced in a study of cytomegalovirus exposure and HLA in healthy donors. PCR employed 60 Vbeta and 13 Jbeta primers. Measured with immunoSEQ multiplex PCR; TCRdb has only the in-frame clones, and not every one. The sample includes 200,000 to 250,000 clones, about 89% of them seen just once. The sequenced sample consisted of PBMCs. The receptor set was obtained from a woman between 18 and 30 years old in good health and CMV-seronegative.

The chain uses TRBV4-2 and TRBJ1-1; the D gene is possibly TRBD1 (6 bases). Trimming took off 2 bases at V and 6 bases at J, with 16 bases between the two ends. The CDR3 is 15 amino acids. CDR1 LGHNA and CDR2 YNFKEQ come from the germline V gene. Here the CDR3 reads CASSQKDRTRPEAFF. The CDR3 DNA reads TGTGCCAGCAGCCAAAAGGACAGAACGAGACCTGAAGCTTTCTTT.

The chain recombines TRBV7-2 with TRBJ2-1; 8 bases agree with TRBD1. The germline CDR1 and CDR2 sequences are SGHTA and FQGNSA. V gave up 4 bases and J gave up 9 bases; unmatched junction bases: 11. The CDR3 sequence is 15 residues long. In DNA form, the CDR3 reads TGTGCCAGCAGCTCCCATGGGCAGGGGGCGGGTGAGCAGTTCTTC. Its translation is CASSSHGQGAGEQFF.

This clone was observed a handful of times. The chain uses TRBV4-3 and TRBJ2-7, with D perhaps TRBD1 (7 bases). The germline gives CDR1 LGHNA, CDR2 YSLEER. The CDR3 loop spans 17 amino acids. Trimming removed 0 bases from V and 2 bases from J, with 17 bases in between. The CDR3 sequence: CASSQDAGSGGTYEQYF. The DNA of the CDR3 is TGCGCCAGCAGCCAAGACGCAGGGTCAGGGGGGACCTACGAGCAGTACTTC.

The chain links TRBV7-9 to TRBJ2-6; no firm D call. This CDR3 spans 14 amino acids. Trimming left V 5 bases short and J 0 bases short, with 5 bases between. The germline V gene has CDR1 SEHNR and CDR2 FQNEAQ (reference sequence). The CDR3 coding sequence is TGTGCCAGCAGCCGCGGCTCTGGGGCCAACGTCCTGACTTTC. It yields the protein CASSRGSGANVLTF.

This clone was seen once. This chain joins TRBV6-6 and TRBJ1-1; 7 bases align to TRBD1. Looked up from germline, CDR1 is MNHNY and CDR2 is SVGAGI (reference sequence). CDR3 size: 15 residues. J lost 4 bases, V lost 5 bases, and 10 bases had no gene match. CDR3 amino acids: CASSLSTGFVTEAFF. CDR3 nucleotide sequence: TGTGCCAGCAGTCTATCGACAGGGTTCGTCACTGAAGCTTTCTTT.

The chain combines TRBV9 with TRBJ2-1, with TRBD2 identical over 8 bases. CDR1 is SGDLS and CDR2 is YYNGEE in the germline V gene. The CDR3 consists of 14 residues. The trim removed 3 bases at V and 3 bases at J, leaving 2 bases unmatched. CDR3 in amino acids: CASSAGGRYNEQFF. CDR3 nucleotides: TGTGCCAGCAGCGCGGGGGGGCGCTACAATGAGCAGTTCTTC.

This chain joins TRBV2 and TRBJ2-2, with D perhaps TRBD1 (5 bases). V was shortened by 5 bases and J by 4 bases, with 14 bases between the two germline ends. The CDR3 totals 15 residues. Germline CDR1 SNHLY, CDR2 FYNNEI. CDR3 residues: CASSSGRQPTGELFF. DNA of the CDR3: TGTGCCAGCAGTAGTGGTCGACAGCCCACCGGGGAGCTGTTTTTT.

CDR3 region: CASSDRGAFGGASTSYEQYF. In DNA, the CDR3 is TGTGCCAGCAGCGACAGGGGAGCTTTTGGCGGGGCCTCCACCTCCTACGAGCAGTACTTC. V is TRBV2 and J is TRBJ2-7, with TRBD1 matching over 8 bases. The trim removed 6 bases at V and 0 bases at J, leaving 22 bases unmatched. CDR3 length: 20 amino acids. CDR1 and CDR2 from the germline V gene are SNHLY and FYNNEI.

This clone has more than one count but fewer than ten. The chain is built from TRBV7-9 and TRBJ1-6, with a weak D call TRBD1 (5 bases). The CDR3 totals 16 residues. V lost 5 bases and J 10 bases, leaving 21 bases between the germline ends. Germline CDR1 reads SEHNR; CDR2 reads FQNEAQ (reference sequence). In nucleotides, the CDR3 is TGTGCCAGCAGCCCCCCCACCCCAGGGTTTGGGTCACCCCTCCACTTT. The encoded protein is CASSPPTPGFGSPLHF. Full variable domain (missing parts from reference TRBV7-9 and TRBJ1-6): DTGVSQNPRHKITKRGQNVTFRCDPISEHNRLYWYRQTLGQGPEFLTYFQNEAQLEKSRLLSDRFSAERPKGSFSTLEIQRTEQGDSAMYLCASSPPTPGFGSPLHFGNGTRLTVT.

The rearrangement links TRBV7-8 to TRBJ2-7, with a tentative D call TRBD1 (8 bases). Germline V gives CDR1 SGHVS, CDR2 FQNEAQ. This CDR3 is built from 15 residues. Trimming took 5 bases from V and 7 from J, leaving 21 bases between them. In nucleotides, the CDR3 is TGTGCCAGCAGCCCAAACAGGGGGGGGCCGGTGGAGCAGTACTTC. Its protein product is CASSPNRGGPVEQYF. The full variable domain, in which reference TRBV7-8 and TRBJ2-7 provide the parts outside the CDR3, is GAGVSQSPRYKVAKRGQDVALRCDPISGHVSLFWYQQALGQGPEFLTYFQNEAQLDKSGLPSDRFFAERPEGSVSTLKIQRTQQEDSAVYLCASSPNRGGPVEQYFGPGTRLTVT.

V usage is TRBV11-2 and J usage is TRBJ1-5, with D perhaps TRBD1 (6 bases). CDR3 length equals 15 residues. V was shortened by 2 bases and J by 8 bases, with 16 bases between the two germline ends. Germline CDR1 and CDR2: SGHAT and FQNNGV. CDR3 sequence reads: CASSLNPQGLEPQHF. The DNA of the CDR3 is TGTGCCAGCAGCTTAAACCCCCAGGGGTTAGAGCCCCAGCATTTT.

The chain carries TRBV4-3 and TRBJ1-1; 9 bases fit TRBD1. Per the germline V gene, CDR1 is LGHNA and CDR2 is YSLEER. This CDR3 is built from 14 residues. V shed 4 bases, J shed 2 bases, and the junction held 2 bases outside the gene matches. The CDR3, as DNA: TGCGCCAGCAGCCTGGACAGGGGTAACACTGAAGCTTTCTTT. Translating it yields CASSLDRGNTEAFF.

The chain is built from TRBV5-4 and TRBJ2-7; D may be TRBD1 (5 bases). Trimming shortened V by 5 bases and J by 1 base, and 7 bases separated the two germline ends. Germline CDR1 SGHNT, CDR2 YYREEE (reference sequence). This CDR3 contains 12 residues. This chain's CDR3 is CASSKGSYEQYF. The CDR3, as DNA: TGTGCCAGCAGTAAGGGGTCCTACGAGCAGTACTTC.

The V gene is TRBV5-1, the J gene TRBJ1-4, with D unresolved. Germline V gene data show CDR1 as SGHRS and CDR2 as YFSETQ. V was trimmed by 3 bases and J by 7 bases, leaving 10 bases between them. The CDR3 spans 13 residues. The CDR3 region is CASSSESFEKLFF. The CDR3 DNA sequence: TGCGCCAGCAGCTCCGAGTCCTTTGAAAAACTGTTTTTT.